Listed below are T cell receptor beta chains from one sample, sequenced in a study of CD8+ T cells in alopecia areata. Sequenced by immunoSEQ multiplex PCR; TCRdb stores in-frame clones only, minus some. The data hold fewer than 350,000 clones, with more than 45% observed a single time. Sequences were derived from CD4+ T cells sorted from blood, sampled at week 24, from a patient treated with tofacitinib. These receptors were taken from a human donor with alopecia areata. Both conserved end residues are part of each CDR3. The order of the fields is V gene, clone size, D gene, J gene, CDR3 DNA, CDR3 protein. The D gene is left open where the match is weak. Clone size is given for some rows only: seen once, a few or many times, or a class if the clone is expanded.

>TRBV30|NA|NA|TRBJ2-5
TGTGCCTGGAGTGTTAGCCAGACGGAAGAGACCCAGTACTTC
CAWSVSQTEETQYF
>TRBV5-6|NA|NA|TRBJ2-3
TGTGCCAGCAGCTTGAGTACCGCGGGAGATACGCAGTATTTT
CASSLSTAGDTQYF
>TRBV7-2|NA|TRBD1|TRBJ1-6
TGTGCCAGCAGCGGCGGGACAGGCTCACCTCGGGGGAATTCACCCCTCCACTTT
CASSGGTGSPRGNSPLHF
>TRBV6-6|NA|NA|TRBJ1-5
TGTGCCAGCAGTCCCAGGGTGGGTAGCAATCAGCCCCAGCATTTT
CASSPRVGSNQPQHF
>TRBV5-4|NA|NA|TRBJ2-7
TGTGCCAGCAGCCTGAACGCCGGGGTGTCCCCCTACGAGCAGTACTTC
CASSLNAGVSPYEQYF
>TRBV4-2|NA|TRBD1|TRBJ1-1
TGTGCCAGCAGCCAGGGAACAGGGGTAGACACTGAAGCTTTCTTT
CASSQGTGVDTEAFF
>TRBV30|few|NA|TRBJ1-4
TGTGCCTCCTCACCTGGGACGAGGGATGAAAAACTGTTTTTT
CASSPGTRDEKLFF
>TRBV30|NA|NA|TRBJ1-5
TGTGCCTGGAGTTCTTTGGCCTGGGTCAATCAGCCCCAGCATTTT
CAWSSLAWVNQPQHF
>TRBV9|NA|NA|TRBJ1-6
TGTGCCAGCAGCGTAGATCCAGGGAGGAGTAATTCACCCCTCCACTTT
CASSVDPGRSNSPLHF
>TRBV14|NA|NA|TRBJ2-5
TGTGCCAGCAGCCTCACGGGCCCGGGGACCCAGTACTTC
CASSLTGPGTQYF
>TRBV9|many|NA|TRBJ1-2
TGTGCCAGCAGCTCCCACCCTACAGTGGGGGATGGCTACACCTTC
CASSSHPTVGDGYTF
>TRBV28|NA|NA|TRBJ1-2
TGTGCCAGCAGGACCGGACAGACCAACTATGGCTACACCTTC
CASRTGQTNYGYTF
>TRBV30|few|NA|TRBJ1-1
TGTGCCTGGAGTGTACGTGGGCCGGCTTTCTTT
CAWSVRGPAFF
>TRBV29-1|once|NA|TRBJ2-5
TGCAGCGTTTCCCCGGGGGCAGAGACCCAGTACTTC
CSVSPGAETQYF
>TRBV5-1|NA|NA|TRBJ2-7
TGCGCCAGCAGCTCGCAGCCTACCTACGAGCAGTACTTC
CASSSQPTYEQYF
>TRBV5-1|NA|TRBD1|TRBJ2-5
TGCGCCAGCAGCCCTGGATGGGACAGGGGAGAGACCCAGTACTTC
CASSPGWDRGETQYF
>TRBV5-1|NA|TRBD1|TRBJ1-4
TGCGCCAGCAGCTTACAGGGGGCCCATGAAAAACTGTTTTTT
CASSLQGAHEKLFF
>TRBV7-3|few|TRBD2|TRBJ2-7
TGTGCCAGCAGCCGTGAACGGGGGGGCGAGCAGTACTTC
CASSRERGGEQYF
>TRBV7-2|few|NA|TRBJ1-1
TGTGCCAGCAGCTTAAGTCCTCGTAGTAGGAACACTGAAGCTTTCTTT
CASSLSPRSRNTEAFF
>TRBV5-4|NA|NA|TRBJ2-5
TGTGCCAGCAGCTTGATCCAAGAGACCCAGTACTTC
CASSLIQETQYF
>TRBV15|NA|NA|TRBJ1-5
TGTGCCACCGAAATTCAGGGGAGCAATCAGCCCCAGCATTTT
CATEIQGSNQPQHF
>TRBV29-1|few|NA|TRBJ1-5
TGCAGCGTTGGAGGGTCGAGTCAGCCCCAGCATTTT
CSVGGSSQPQHF
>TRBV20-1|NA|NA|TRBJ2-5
TGCAGTGCTAGTCCGGCCCAGTACTTC
CSASPAQYF
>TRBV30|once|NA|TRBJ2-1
TGTACCTGGACCGGCTCCGGCTCCTACAATGAGCAGTTCTTC
CTWTGSGSYNEQFF
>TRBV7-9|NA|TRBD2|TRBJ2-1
TGTGCCAGCAGCCCAGCGGGGCCGTCCTACAATGAGCAGTTCTTC
CASSPAGPSYNEQFF
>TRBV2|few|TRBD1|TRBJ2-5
TGTGCCAGCAGTGAGATGGGACAGTCCCAAGAGACCCAGTACTTC
CASSEMGQSQETQYF
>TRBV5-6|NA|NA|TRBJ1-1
TGTGCCAGCAGCTTGGGGCCGGGGGTTGTGAACACTGAAGCTTTCTTT
CASSLGPGVVNTEAFF
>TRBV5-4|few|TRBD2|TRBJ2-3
TGTGCCAGCAGCTTTAGCGGGAGCACAGATACGCAGTATTTT
CASSFSGSTDTQYF
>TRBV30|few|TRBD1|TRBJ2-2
TGTGCCTGGTCGACAGGGGAATCCACCGGGGAGCTGTTTTTT
CAWSTGESTGELFF
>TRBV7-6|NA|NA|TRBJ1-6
TGTGCCAGCAGCTCAAAGTCAGGGGATTCACCCCTCCACTTT
CASSSKSGDSPLHF
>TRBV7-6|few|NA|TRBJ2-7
TGTGCCAGCAGCTTGCACAGGGCCTACGAGCAGTACTTC
CASSLHRAYEQYF
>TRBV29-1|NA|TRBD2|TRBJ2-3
TGCAGCGTTGGAGAGGTAGCGGGGGGGCCGGTGATTCGAGCAGATACGCAGTATTTT
CSVGEVAGGPVIRADTQYF
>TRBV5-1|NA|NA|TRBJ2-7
TGCGCCAGCAGCCCTACCCGGCAGGGAGGATACGAGCAGTACTTC
CASSPTRQGGYEQYF
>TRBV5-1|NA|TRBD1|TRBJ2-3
TGCGCCAGCAGCCCTGGACAGGGACGCACAGATACGCAGTATTTT
CASSPGQGRTDTQYF
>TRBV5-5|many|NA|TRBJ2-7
TGTGCCAGCAGCCAGGAGAGCTACGAGCAGTACTTC
CASSQESYEQYF
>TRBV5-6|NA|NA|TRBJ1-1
TGTGCCAGCGAGGACAGAATTGCCCCCTTCACTGAAGCTTTCTTT
CASEDRIAPFTEAFF
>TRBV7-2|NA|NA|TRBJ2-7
TGTGCCAGCAGCCCTTACTACGAGCAGTACTTC
CASSPYYEQYF
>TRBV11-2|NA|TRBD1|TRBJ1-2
TGTGCCAGCAGCGGAAGCGCCGGGACAGGGATTGACTACACCTTC
CASSGSAGTGIDYTF
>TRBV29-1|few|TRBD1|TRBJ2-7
TGCAGCGTTGTAAATCCAACAGGGGTCTACGAGCAGTACTTC
CSVVNPTGVYEQYF
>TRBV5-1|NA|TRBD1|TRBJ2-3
TGCGCCAGCAGCCCGGCGACAGGGTCAACAGATACGCAGTATTTT
CASSPATGSTDTQYF
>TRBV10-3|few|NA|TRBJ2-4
TGTGCCATCAGTGATTCGGACTATAAAAACATTCAGTACTTC
CAISDSDYKNIQYF
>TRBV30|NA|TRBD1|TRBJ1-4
TGTGCCTGGAACAGGGGCCTCACTGAAAAACTGTTTTTT
CAWNRGLTEKLFF
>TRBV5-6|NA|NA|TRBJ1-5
TGTGCCAGCAGCTCTCTCGTCTCGACCGTCAATCAGCCCCAGCATTTT
CASSSLVSTVNQPQHF
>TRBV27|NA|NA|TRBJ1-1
TGTGCCAGCAGTTGGGCGGGGGGAGAAGCTTTCTTT
CASSWAGGEAFF
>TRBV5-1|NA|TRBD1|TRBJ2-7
TGCGCCAGCAGGCCAAGACAGGGGGCTACCTACGAGCAGTACTTC
CASRPRQGATYEQYF
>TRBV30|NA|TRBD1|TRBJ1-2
TGTGCCTGGAGTGTAGGTTGGACAGGGAGCTATGGCTACACCTTC
CAWSVGWTGSYGYTF
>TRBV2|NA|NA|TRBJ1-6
TGTGCCAGCAGCGCCCAATTTTCACCCCTCCACTTT
CASSAQFSPLHF
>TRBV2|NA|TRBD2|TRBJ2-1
TGTGCCAGCAGGGGTAGCGGGGACCTGCAGTTCTTC
CASRGSGDLQFF
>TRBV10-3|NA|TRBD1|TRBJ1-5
TGTGCCATCCGTGCCGGGACAGACGGTCAGCCCCAGCATTTT
CAIRAGTDGQPQHF
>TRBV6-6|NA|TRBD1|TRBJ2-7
TGTGCCAGCAAAAACTTTGACAGGGGCGAGCAGTACTTC
CASKNFDRGEQYF